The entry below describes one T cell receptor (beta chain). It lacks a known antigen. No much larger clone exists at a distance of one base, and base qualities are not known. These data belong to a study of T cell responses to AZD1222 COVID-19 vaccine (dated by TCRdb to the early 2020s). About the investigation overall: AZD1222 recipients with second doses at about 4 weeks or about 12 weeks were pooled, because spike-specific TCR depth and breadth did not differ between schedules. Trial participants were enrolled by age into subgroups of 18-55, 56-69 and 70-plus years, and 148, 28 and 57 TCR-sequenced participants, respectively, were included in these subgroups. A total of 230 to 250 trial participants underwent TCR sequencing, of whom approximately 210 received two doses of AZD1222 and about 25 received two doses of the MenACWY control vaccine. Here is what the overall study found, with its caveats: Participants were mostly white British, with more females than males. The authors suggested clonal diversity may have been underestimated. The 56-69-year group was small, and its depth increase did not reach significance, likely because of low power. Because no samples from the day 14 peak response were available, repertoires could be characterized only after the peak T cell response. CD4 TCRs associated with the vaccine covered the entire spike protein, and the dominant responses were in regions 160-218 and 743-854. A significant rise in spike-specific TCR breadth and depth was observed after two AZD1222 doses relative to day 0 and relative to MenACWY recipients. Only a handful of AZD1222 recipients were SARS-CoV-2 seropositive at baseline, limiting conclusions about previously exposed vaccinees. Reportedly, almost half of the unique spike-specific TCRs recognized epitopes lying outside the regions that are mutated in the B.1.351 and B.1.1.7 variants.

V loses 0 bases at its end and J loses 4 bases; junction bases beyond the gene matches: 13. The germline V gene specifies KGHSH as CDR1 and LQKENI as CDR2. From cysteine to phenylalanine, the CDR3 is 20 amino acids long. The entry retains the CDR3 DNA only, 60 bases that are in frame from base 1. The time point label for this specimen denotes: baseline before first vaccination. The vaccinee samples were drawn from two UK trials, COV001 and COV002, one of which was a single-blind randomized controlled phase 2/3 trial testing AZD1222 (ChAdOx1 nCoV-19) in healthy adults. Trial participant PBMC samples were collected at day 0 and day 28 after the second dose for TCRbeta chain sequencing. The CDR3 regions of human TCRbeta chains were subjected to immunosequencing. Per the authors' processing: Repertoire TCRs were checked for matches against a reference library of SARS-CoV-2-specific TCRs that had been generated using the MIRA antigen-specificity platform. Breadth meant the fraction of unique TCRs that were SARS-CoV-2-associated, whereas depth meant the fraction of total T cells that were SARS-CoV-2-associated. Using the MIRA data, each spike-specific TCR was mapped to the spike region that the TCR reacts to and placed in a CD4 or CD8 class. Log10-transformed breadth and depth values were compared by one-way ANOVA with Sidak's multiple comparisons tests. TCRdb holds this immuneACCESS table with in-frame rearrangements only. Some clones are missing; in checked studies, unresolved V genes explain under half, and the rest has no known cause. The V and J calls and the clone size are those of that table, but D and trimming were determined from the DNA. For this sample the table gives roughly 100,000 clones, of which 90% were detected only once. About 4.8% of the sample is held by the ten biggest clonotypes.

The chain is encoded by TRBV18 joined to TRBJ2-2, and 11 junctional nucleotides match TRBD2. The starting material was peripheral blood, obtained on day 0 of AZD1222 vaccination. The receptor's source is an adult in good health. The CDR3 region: CASSPPAEGSGGESTGELFF. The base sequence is TGTGCCAGCTCACCACCCGCTGAGGGTAGCGGGGGGGAATCCACCGGGGAGCTGTTTTTT. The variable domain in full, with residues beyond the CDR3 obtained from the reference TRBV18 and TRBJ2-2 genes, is NAGVMQNPRHLVRRRGQEARLRCSPMKGHSHVYWYRQLPEEGLKFMVYLQKENIIDESGMPKERFSAEFPKEGPSILRIQQVVRGDSAAYFCASSPPAEGSGGESTGELFFGEGSRLTVL.